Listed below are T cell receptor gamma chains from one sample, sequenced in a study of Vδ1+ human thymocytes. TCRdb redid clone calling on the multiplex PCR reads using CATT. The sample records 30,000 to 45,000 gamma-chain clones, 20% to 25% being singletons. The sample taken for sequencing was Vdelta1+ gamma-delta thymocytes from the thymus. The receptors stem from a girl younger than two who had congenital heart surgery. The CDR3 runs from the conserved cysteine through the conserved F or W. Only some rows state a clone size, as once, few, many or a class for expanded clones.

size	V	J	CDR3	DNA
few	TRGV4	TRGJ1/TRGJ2	CATWDVLPTPPKALNYYKKLF	TGTGCCACCTGGGATGTCCTGCCAACCCCTCCCAAAGCCTTGAATTATTATAAGAAACTCTTT
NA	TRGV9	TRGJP	CALWEATQELGKKIKVF	TGTGCCTTGTGGGAGGCAACACAAGAGTTGGGCAAAAAAATCAAGGTATTT
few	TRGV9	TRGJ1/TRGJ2	CALWEVPYKKLF	TGTGCCTTGTGGGAGGTCCCGTATAAGAAACTCTTT
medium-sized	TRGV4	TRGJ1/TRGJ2	CATWDANYYKKLF	TGTGCCACCTGGGATGCGAATTATTATAAGAAACTCTTT
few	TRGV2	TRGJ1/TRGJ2	CATWELYYYKKLF	TGTGCCACCTGGGAACTCTATTATTATAAGAAACTCTTT
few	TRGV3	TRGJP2	CATWDRPLYSSDWIKTF	TGTGCCACCTGGGACAGACCCCTCTATAGTAGTGATTGGATCAAGACGTTT
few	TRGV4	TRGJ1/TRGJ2	CATWDREDYKKLF	TGTGCCACCTGGGATAGAGAGGATTATAAGAAACTCTTT
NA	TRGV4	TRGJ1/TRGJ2	CATWDGYNYYKKLF	TGTGCCACCTGGGATGGATATAATTATTATAAGAAACTCTTT
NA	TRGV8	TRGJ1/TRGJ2	CATWDRGKKLF	TGTGCCACCTGGGATAGAGGAAAGAAACTCTTT
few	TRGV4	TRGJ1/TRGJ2	CATWDGPFKKLF	TGTGCCACCTGGGATGGCCCATTCAAGAAACTCTTT